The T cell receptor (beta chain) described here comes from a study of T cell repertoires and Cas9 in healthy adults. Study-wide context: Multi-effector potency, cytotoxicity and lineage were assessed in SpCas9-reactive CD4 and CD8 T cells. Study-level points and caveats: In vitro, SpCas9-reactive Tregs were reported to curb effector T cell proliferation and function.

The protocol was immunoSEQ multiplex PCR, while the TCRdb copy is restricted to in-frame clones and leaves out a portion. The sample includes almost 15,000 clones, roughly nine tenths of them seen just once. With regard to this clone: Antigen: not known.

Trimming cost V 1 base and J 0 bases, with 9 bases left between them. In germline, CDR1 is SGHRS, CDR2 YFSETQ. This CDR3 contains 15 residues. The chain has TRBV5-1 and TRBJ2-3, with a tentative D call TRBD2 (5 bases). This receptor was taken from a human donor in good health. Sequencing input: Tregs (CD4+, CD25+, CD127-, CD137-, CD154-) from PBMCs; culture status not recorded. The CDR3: CASSLISGSTDTQYF. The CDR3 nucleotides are TGCGCCAGCAGCTTGATCAGCGGTAGCACAGATACGCAGTATTTT.